The source of this T cell receptor (beta chain) is a study of T cells after posttransplantation cyclophosphamide. Cyclophosphamide on days +3 and +4 followed busulfan-fludarabine conditioning and a marrow graft. General study results and limits: TRB overlap between skin or GI tissue T cells and blood was limited. Donor CD8+ memory clones often dominated recipient blood repertoires at later times. TRB clonality was highly associated with recipient CMV seropositivity and reactivation.

Assay used: immunoSEQ multiplex PCR; TCRdb lists only in-frame clones, some missing. The sample includes 7,000 to 9,500 clones, none of them occurring once. This clone came up many times. Its target is not known. V shed 1 base, J shed 7 bases, and the junction held 6 bases outside the gene matches. The CDR3 extends over 15 amino acids. CDR1 and CDR2 from the germline V gene are LNHDA and SQIVND (reference sequence). This chain joins TRBV19 and TRBJ2-1; the match to TRBD2 covers 8 bases. The sequenced sample was PBMCs, obtained roughly 350 days after allogeneic stem cell transplant with posttransplant cyclophosphamide. This sequence originates from a male patient in his forties or fifties who received an allogeneic stem cell transplant from a related donor and was CMV-positive. T cells may partly derive from the graft donor. DNA of the CDR3: TGTGCCAGTAGTATAGCGGCTAGCGGGTATAATGAGCAGTTCTTC. This codes for CASSIAASGYNEQFF. Using reference TRBV19 and TRBJ2-1 for the parts outside the CDR3, the full variable domain is DGGITQSPKYLFRKEGQNVTLSCEQNLNHDAMYWYRQDPGQGLRLIYYSQIVNDFQKGDIAEGYSVSREKKESFPLTVTSAQKNPTAFYLCASSIAASGYNEQFFGPGTRLTVL.